This note documents a single T cell receptor (beta chain) sequence. Only a few counts were recorded for this clone. Its antigen is currently not known. No clone much larger than this one lies a single base away; base qualities are absent. The CDR3, from cysteine to phenylalanine, totals 15 residues. CDR3 DNA only is kept here, 45 bases in frame from base 1. V and J are truncated by 5 bases and 4 bases respectively, leaving an intervening sequence of 14 bases. From a lookup of the germline V gene (reference sequence), CDR1 and CDR2 are SEHNR and FQNEAQ. The sample comes from a study of cytomegalovirus exposure and HLA in healthy donors (dated by TCRdb to 2015 to 2018). Turning to the overall study: According to an earlier analysis of 550 to 750 of the donors, 150 million to 200 million T cells yielded some 120 million unique TCR beta sequences and about 300 Gb of sequence data. Donor age, sex, ethnicity and CMV serostatus were compiled alongside the repertoire data. An early release covering some 640 HLA-typed donors comprised roughly 300 gigabases of sequencing data and 65 million to 100 million unique TCR sequences. The study combined high-throughput TCR immunosequencing, statistical association of individual TCRs with disease status, and machine learning to predict cytomegalovirus infection status. Rather than using new phenotypic data, the later analysis identified candidate immune exposures from TCR beta sequences and from how often those sequences occurred across donors. The T cell repertoires of 666 subjects were profiled by immunosequencing and related to cytomegalovirus serostatus. The aim of the study was to test whether cataloging public T cell receptors could identify signatures of past pathogen exposure. The number of donors typed differed by locus, with 629-630 for A, B, C, DRB1 and DQB1, roughly 550 for DQA1, under 610 for DPA1, and under 490 for DPB1. Because of strong linkage in the cohort, roughly five DR-DQ haplotypes were treated as single units for association and clustering. In addition to the first cohort of approximately 650 subjects, a separate validation cohort of 130 or so different subjects was used. Both class I and class II loci were covered by HLA typing, at four-digit resolution. Every discovery cohort repertoire had been produced on one sequencing platform. A later analysis re-examined previously published TCR beta repertoires from 500 to 700 donors and added high-resolution HLA genotyping to investigate patterns of TCR occurrence. The genetic ancestry cluster associated with self-reported Caucasian donors included 81% of the roughly 390 genotyped donors. A later genetic analysis used genome-wide SNP genotypes for about three fifths of the 666 donors, treating that subset as a discovery cohort. Among over 350 genotyped donors of the cohort, an average of 235,054 unique TCR beta nucleotide sequences were sequenced per donor, roughly 20% of them non-productive. In an earlier analysis of over 550 of the donors, high-throughput TCR beta sequencing was used to judge whether each TCR beta V gene segment behaved as functional or pseudogenic. The paper as a whole reports these results and caveats: A further reported finding was that TCR beta sequences accurately predicted the HLA-A and HLA-B alleles for most subjects in the first cohort. A later genetic analysis reported fewer N-insertions in productive TCRs among donors in an Asian-associated ancestry cluster than the roughly 620-donor mean. In a later analysis, 15,000 to 20,000 TCR beta sequences were associated with specific HLA alleles at a false discovery rate of 0.05. Because HLA typing was missing for some donors at each locus, association tests included only the typed subset. In a later analysis, HLA-associated TCR beta chains showed more clonal expansion and lower generation probabilities than non-associated chains that were equally common. A few of the identified cytomegalovirus-associated TCR beta chains were confirmed in vitro to be specific for cytomegalovirus antigens. A cluster of highly shared sequence variants was judged likely to represent a technical artifact of the sequencing pipeline. A later analysis found that most CMV-associated TCR beta chains appeared HLA-restricted, with HLA associations seemingly driven largely by CMV exposure. Correlated functional status among segregating V segments might be attributable to linkage disequilibrium, but an unknown experimental factor could not be ruled out. The earlier analysis of about 600 of the donors excluded around 17 rarely observed V segments, including chromosome 9 orphons, because counts were too low. In a later genetic analysis, a missense DCLRE1C variant was associated with V-gene and J-gene trimming of TCR beta chains, and the association was replicated in an independent cohort. A total of fewer than 200 TCR beta chains were listed by the study as associated with cytomegalovirus. Several of the top co-occurrence clusters appeared to be linked to parvovirus B19, influenza, CMV and Epstein-Barr virus, according to a later analysis. Most TCR sequences were observed very rarely across donors, whereas some public TCRs were present in many individuals. Some IMGT-functional V segments, including TRBV6-2 and TRBV6-3, could not be told apart with the 87-base-pair reads, so those segments were excluded. The presence/absence analyses assumed that sequencing depth was roughly uniform across donors, and that assumption may not be true. Cytomegalovirus status was reported to be diagnosed by the classifier with high specificity and sensitivity in both the original and validation cohorts. A later analysis found that TCR association rates varied across HLA loci, with DRB1 alleles showing the most associated TCRs and HLA-C alleles the fewest. The authors suggested that the approach could potentially be generalized to other disease states and immunological phenotypes. In an earlier analysis of approximately 600 of the donors, most TCR beta V segments were observed in productive rearrangements about 87% or about 30% of the time, broadly matching IMGT annotations. This cohort had only TCR beta chains sequenced, and the lack of alpha or paired-chain data limited which features could be detected. Strong co-occurrence of HLA alleles, especially DR and DQ, made assigning TCR associations to individual alleles difficult. The only immune exposure information available for the cohort was CMV serostatus.

The library came from the immunoSEQ multiplex PCR assay. The multiplex PCR relied on a mix of 60 forward primers for TCR Vbeta segments and 13 reverse primers for TCR Jbeta segments. The CDR3 region of rearranged TCR beta genes was amplified from genomic DNA with a multiplex PCR assay. On the Illumina HiSeq System, the amplified TCR beta libraries were sequenced as 87-base-pair reads. Per the original workflow: Across the roughly 640 repertoires, a later analysis counted 80 million or so unique TCR beta chains, some 11 million of which were shared by at least two donors. A nearest-neighbor algorithm error-corrected the raw reads and collapsed the reads into unique sequences, merging closely related sequences to remove PCR and sequencing errors. Alignment of CDR3 sequences to IMGT reference sequences was used to assign V, D and J gene segments. Each retained sequence needed at least a six-nucleotide match to both a V gene segment and a J gene segment. Rearrangements were classified as productive when the CDR3 lacked stop codons and remained in frame with V and J, and all other rearrangements were classified as non-productive. Following IMGT convention, CDR3 was defined as the stretch from the second conserved V-encoded cysteine to the conserved J-encoded phenylalanine. The earlier analysis of about 620 of the donors excluded sequences that lacked an unambiguous match to a single V gene segment. In an earlier analysis of approximately 590 of the donors, a V segment was called functional when productive rearrangements were above 56.7%, and segregating when the standard deviation between donors exceeded 5%. A statistical classification framework was built to diagnose cytomegalovirus status from the catalog of TCR beta chain sequences. In a later analysis, V and J genes were assigned by comparing TCR nucleotide sequences against IMGT/GENE-DB human TR gene sequences. The TCRdist pipeline was used in a later analysis to assign CDR3 sequences and most-parsimonious VDJ recombination scenarios. In a later analysis, every TCR beta chain was defined by the combination of its CDR3 amino acid sequence and its V-gene family, and reads without a unique V-gene family were dropped. In a later analysis, around 650 highly shared, low-generation-probability nucleotide sequences were removed to address suspected cross-contamination and a sequencing artifact. A later analysis calculated a clonal expansion index for each public chain from normalized within-repertoire ranks of inferred template counts. Generation probabilities in a later analysis came from a VDJ recombination model fitted to out-of-frame rearrangements, and those results were checked against IGoR. In a later analysis, hypergeometric tests were used to score TCR-TCR, TCR-HLA and TCR-CMV co-occurrence, with a repertoire-size bias correction applied to TCR pairs. A later analysis estimated false discovery rates by permuting HLA or CMV assignments 20 times. In a later analysis, co-occurring TCRs were grouped using DBSCAN, with TCRdist sequence similarity added in when clustering inside HLA-allele-positive subsets. For co-occurrence clustering, repertoires with fewer than 30,000 or more than 120,000 public chains were excluded, along with a handful of repertoires with anomalous nucleotide sharing. TCRdb mirrors the immuneACCESS table, restricted to in-frame sequences. Some clones are absent from its copies; in checked studies, under half trace to an unresolved V gene, and the reason for the others is unknown. The V and J calls and the clone size are those of that table, but D and trimming were determined from the DNA. The sample table records nearly 65,000 clones; around 73% of these occur just once. Roughly 5.3% of the sample is held by the ten biggest clonotypes.

The cohort comprised fewer than 700 healthy bone marrow donors. All cohort members were sampled while nominally healthy, although unrecorded immune exposures were likely present. The donor was CMV seronegative and was included in the group of 352 seronegative cohort members. A peripheral blood sample was collected from each donor, and TCR beta sequencing was performed on peripheral blood mononuclear cells. Genomic DNA extraction from the blood cell samples was performed with the Qiagen DNeasy Blood Extraction Kit. Sequencing was performed on PBMCs. The sequence links TRBV7-9 to TRBJ2-2; the D gene is perhaps TRBD2, from 6 matching bases. The receptor was isolated from a man in his fifties in good health and CMV-seronegative. The sequenced DNA is TGTGCCAGCAGCAGGGGACTTGCGAGCACCGGGGAGCTGTTTTTT. Translated, it reads CASSRGLASTGELFF.